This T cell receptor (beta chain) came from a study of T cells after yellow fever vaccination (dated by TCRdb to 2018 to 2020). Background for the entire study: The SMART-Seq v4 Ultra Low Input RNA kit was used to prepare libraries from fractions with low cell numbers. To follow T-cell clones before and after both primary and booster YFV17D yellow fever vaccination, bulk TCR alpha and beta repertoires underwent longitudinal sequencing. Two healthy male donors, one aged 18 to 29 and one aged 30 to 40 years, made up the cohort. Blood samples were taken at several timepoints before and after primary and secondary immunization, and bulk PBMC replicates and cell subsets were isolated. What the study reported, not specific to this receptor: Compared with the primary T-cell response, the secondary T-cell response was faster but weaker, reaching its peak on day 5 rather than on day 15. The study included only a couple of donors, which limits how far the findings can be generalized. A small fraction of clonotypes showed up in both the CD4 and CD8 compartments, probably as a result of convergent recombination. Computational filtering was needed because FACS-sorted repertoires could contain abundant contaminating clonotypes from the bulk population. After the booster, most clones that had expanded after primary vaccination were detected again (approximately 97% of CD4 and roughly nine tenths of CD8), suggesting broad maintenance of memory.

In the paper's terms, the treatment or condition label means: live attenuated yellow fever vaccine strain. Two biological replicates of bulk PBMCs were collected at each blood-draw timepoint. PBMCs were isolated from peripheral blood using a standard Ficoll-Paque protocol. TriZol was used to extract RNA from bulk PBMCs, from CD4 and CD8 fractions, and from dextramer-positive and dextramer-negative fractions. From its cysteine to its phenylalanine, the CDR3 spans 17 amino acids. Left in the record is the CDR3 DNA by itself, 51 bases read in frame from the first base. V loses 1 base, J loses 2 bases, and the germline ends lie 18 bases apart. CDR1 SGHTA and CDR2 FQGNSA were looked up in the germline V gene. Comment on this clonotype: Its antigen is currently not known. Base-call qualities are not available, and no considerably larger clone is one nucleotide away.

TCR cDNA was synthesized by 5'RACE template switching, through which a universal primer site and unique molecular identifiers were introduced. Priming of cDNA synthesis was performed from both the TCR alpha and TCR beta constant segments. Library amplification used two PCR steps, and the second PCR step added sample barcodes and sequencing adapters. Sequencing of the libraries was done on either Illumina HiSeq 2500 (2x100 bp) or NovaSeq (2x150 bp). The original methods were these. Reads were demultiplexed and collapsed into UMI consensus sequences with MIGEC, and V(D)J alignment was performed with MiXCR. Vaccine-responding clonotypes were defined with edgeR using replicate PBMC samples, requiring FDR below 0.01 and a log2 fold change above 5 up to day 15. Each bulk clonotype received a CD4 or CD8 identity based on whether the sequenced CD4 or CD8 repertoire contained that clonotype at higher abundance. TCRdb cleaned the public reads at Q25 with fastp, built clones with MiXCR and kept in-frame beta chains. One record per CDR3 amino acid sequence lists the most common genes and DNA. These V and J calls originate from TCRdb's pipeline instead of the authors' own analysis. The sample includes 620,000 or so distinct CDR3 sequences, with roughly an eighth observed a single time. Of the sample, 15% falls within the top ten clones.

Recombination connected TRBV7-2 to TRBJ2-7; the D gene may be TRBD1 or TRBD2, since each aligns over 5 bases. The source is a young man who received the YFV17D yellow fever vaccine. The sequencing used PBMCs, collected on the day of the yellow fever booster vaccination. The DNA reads TGTGCCAGCAGCTTAGGGGAGACAGCAGTACATCCCTACGAGCAGTACTTC. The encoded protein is CASSLGETAVHPYEQYF.